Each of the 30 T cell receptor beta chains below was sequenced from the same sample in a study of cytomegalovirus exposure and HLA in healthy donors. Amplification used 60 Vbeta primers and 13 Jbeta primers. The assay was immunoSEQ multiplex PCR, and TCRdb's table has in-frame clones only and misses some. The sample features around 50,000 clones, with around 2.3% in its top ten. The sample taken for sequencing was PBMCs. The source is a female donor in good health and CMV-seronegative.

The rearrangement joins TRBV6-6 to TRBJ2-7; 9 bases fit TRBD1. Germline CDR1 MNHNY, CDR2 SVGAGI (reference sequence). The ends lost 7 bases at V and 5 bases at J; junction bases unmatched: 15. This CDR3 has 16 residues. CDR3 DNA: TGTGCCAGCACCTCCCGTCGGGGACAGGGCGCCCACGAGCAGTACTTC. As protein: CASTSRRGQGAHEQYF.

This CDR3 reads CASSSGTSLDTQYF. For the CDR3, the DNA is TGTGCCAGCAGCTCCGGGACAAGTCTAGATACGCAGTATTTT. The chain is built from TRBV7-9 and TRBJ2-3, with D maybe TRBD1 (6 bases). The V gene lost 4 bases and the J gene lost 5 bases, with 13 bases spanning the gap. Germline V gene lookup returns CDR1 SEHNR and CDR2 FQNEAQ (reference sequence). The CDR3 is made up of 14 amino acids. The complete variable domain, with remaining parts taken from reference TRBV7-9 and TRBJ2-3, reads DTGVSQNPRHKITKRGQNVTFRCDPISEHNRLYWYRQTLGQGPEFLTYFQNEAQLEKSRLLSDRFSAERPKGSFSTLEIQRTEQGDSAMYLCASSSGTSLDTQYFGPGTRLTVL.

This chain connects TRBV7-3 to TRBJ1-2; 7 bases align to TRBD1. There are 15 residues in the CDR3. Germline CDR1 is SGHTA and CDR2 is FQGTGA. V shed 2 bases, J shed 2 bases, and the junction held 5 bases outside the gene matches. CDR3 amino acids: CASSLFPGGNYGYTF. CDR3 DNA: TGTGCCAGCAGCTTATTCCCAGGGGGGAACTATGGCTACACCTTC.

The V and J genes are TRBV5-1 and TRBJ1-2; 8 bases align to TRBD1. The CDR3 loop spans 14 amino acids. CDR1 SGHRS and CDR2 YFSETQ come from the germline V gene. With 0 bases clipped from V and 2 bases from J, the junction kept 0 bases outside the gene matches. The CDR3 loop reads CASSLGTGNYGYTF. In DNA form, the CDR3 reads TGCGCCAGCAGCTTGGGGACAGGGAACTATGGCTACACCTTC. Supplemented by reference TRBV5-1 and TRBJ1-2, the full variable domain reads KAGVTQTPRYLIKTRGQQVTLSCSPISGHRSVSWYQQTPGQGLQFLFEYFSETQRNKGNFPGRFSGRQFSNSRSEMNVSTLELGDSALYLCASSLGTGNYGYTFGSGTRLTVV.

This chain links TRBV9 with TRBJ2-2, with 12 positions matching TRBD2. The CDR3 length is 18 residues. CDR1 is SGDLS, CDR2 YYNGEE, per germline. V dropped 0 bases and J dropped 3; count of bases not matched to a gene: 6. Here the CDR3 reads CASSVGLAGVGYTGELFF. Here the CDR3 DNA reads TGTGCCAGCAGCGTAGGACTAGCGGGAGTAGGTTACACCGGGGAGCTGTTTTTT.

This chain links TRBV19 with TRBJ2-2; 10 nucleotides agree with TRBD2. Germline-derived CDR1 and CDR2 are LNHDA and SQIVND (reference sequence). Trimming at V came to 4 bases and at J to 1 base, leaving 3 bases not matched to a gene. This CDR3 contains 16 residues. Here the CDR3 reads CASSSLAGVNTGELFF. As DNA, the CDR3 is TGTGCCAGTAGTAGCCTAGCGGGAGTGAACACCGGGGAGCTGTTTTTT.

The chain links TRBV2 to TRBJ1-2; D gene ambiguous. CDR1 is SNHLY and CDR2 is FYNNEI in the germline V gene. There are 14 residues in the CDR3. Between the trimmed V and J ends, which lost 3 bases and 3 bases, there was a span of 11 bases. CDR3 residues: CASSEKPEHYGYTF. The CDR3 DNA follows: TGTGCCAGCAGTGAGAAGCCGGAGCACTATGGCTACACCTTC. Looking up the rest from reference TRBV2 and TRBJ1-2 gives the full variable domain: EPEVTQTPSHQVTQMGQEVILRCVPISNHLYFYWYRQILGQKVEFLVSFYNNEISEKSEIFDDQFSVERPDGSNFTLKIRSTKLEDSAMYFCASSEKPEHYGYTFGSGTRLTVV.

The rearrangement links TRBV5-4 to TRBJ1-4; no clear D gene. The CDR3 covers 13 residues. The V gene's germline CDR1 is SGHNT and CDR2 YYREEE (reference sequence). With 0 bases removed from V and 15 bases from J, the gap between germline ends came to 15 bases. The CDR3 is CASSLGFGSGMFF. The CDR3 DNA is TGTGCCAGCAGCTTGGGGTTCGGGTCCGGGATGTTTTTT.

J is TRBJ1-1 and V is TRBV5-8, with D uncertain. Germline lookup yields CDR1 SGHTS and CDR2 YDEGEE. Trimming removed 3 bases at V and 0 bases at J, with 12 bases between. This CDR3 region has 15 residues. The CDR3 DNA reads TGTGCCAGCAGCTCTCGTGGCGGGATGAACACTGAAGCTTTCTTT. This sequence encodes CASSSRGGMNTEAFF.

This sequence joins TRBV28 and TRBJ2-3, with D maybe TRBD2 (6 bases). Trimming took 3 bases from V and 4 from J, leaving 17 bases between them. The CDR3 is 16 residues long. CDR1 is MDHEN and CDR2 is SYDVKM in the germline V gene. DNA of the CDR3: TGTGCCAGCAGTTTTCAAGTACCAGGAGGGGCAGATACGCAGTATTTT. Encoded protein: CASSFQVPGGADTQYF.

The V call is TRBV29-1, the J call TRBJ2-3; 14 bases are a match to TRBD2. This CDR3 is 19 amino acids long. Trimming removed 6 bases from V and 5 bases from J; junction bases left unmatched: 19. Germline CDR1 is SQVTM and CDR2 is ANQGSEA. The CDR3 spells CSVLLIGTSGGSLEDTQYF. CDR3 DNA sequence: TGCAGCGTGCTATTGATCGGGACTAGCGGGGGTTCGTTGGAAGATACGCAGTATTTT.

The CDR3, as DNA: TGTGCCACCAGCGGGAGTTACGACAATGAGCAGTTCTTC. Translating it yields CATSGSYDNEQFF. The rearrangement uses TRBV19 and TRBJ2-1, with 8 bases lining up with TRBD2. This CDR3 is built from 13 residues. Germline-derived CDR1 and CDR2 are LNHDA and SQIVND (reference sequence). The V segment lost 10 bases and the J segment 5 bases; nucleotides outside the gene matches: 7.

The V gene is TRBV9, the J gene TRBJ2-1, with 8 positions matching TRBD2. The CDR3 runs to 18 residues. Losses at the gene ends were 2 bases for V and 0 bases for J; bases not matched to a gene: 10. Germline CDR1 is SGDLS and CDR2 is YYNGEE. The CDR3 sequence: CASSVTYSGGSSYNEQFF. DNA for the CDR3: TGTGCCAGCAGCGTCACCTACAGCGGGGGTAGCTCCTACAATGAGCAGTTCTTC.

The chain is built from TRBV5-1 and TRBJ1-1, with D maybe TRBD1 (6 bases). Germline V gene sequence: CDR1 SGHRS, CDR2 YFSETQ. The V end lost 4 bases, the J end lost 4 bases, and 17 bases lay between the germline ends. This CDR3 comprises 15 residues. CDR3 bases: TGCGCCAGCAGCGACCAGGGGCCGCCGGGCACTGAAGCTTTCTTT. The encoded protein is CASSDQGPPGTEAFF. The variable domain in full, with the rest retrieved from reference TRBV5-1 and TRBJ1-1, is KAGVTQTPRYLIKTRGQQVTLSCSPISGHRSVSWYQQTPGQGLQFLFEYFSETQRNKGNFPGRFSGRQFSNSRSEMNVSTLELGDSALYLCASSDQGPPGTEAFFGQGTRLTVV.

CDR3 region: CASTLGVGGYTF. CDR3 nucleotide sequence: TGTGCCAGCACCCTAGGGGTGGGCGGCTACACCTTC. The genes are TRBV7-2 and TRBJ1-2, with D possibly matching TRBD1 (5 bases). From germline, CDR1 is SGHTA and CDR2 FQGNSA. The CDR3 has 12 residues. Trimming removed 7 bases at V and 8 bases at J, with 14 bases between.

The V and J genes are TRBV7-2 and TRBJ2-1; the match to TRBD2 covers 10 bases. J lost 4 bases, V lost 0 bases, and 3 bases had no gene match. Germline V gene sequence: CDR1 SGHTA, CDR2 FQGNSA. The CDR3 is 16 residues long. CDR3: CASSLAGTSAYNEQFF. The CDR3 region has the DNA TGTGCCAGCAGCTTAGCTGGGACTAGCGCATACAATGAGCAGTTCTTC.

CDR3: CASSKGQGGFF. The CDR3 nucleotides are TGTGCCAGTAGTAAAGGACAGGGAGGTTTCTTT. The rearrangement joins TRBV19 to TRBJ1-1, with 8 bases identical to TRBD1. This CDR3 contains 11 residues. V lost 4 bases, J lost 13 bases, and 5 bases stayed unmatched. Germline values: CDR1 LNHDA, CDR2 SQIVND (reference sequence).

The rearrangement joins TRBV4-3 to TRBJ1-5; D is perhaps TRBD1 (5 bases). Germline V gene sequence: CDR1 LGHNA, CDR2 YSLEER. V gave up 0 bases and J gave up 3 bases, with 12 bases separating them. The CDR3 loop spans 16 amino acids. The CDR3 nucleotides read TGCGCCAGCAGCCAAGATAGGGGTTCCCTCAATCAGCCCCAGCATTTT. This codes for CASSQDRGSLNQPQHF.

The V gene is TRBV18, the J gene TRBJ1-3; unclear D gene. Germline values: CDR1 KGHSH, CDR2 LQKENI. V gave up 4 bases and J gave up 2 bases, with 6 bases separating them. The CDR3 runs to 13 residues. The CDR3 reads CASSREAGNTIYF. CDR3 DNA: TGTGCCAGCTCACGAGAGGCTGGAAACACCATATATTTT.

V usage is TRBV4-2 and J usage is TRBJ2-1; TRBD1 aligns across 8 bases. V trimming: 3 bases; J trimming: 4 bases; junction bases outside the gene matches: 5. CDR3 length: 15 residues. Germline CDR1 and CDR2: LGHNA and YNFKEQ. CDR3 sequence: CASSHGDRSYNEQFF. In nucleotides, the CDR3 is TGTGCCAGCAGCCACGGGGACAGGTCGTACAATGAGCAGTTCTTC.

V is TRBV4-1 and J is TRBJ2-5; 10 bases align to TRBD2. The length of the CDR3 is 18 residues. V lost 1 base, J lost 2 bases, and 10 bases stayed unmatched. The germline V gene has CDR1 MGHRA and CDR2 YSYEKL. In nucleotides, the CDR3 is TGCGCCAGCAGCCAAGCGGCTAGCGGGAGCGCTACTCAAGAGACCCAGTACTTC. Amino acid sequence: CASSQAASGSATQETQYF.

CDR3 sequence reads: CASSPGHLYGYTF. Written as DNA, the CDR3 is TGTGCCAGTAGCCCGGGACACCTCTATGGCTACACCTTC. The chain combines TRBV19 with TRBJ1-2; tentatively, D is TRBD1 (6 bases). Germline-derived CDR1 and CDR2 are LNHDA and SQIVND (reference sequence). The CDR3 length is 13 residues. V was cut by 6 bases and J by 4 bases, with 12 bases left in between.

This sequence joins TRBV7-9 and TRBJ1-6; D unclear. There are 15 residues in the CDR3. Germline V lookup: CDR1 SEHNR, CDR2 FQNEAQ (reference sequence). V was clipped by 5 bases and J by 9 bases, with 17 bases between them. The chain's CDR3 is CASSPSEARGSPLHF. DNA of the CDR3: TGTGCCAGCAGCCCTTCCGAGGCCCGGGGTTCACCCCTCCACTTT.

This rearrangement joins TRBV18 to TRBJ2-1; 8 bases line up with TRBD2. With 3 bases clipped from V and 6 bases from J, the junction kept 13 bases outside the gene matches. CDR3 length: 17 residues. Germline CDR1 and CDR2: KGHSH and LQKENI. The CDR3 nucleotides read TGTGCCAGCTCACCGGGTTTAGGCGCGGGAGGATTCAATGAGCAGTTCTTC. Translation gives CASSPGLGAGGFNEQFF.

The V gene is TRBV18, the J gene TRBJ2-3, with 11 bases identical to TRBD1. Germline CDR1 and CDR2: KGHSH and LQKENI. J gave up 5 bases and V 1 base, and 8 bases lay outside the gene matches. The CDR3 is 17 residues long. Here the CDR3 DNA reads TGTGCCAGCTCACCACTGCCTGGGACAGGGGGGAGAGATACGCAGTATTTT. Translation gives CASSPLPGTGGRDTQYF.

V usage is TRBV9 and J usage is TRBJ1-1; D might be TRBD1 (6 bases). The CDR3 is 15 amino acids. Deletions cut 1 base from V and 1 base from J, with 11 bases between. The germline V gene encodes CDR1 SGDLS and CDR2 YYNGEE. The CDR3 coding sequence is TGTGCCAGCAGCGTAACGGACAGTCGGAACACTGAAGCTTTCTTT. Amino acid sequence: CASSVTDSRNTEAFF.

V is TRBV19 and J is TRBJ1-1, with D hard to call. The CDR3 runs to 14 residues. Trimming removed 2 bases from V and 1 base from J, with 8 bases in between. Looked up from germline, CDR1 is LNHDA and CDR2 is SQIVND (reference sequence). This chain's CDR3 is CASSIWRANTEAFF. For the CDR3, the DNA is TGTGCCAGTAGTATATGGCGGGCGAACACTGAAGCTTTCTTT.

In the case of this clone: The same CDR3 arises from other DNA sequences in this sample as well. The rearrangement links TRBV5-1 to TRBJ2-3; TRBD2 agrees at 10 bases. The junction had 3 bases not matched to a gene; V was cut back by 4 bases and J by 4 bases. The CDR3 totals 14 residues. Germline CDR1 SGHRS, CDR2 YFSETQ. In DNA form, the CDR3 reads TGCGCCAGCAGCCCCGGGACTAGCGCAGATACGCAGTATTTT. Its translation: CASSPGTSADTQYF.

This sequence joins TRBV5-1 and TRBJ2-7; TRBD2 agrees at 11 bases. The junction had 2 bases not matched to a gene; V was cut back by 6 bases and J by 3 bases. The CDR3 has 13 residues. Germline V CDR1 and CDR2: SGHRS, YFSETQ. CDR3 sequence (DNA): TGCGCCAGCAATCTAGCGGGAGGCTACGAGCAGTACTTC. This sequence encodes CASNLAGGYEQYF.

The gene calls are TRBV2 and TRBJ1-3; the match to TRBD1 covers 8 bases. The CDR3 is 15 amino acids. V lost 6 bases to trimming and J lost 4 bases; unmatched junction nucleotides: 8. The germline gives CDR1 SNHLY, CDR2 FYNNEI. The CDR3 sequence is CASRMAGGAGNTIYF. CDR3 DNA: TGTGCCAGCAGGATGGCAGGGGGCGCCGGAAACACCATATATTTT.